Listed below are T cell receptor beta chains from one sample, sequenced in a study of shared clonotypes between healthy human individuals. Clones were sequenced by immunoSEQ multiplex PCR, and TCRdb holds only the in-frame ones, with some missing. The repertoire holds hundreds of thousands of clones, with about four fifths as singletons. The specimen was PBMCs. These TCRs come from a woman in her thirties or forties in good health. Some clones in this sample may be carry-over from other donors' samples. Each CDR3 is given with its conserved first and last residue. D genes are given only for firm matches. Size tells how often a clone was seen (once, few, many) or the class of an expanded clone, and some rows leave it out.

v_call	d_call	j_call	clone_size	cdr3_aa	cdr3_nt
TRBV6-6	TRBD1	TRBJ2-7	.	CASSYGDRPPREQYF	TGTGCCAGCAGTTACGGGGACAGGCCCCCTCGCGAGCAGTACTTC
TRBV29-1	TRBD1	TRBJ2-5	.	CSGTGAEETQYF	TGCAGCGGGACAGGGGCAGAAGAGACCCAGTACTTC
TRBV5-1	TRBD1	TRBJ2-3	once	CASSLWGTGTDTQYF	TGCGCCAGCAGCTTGTGGGGGACAGGCACAGATACGCAGTATTTT
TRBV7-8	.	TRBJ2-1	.	CASSPGLFNEQFF	TGTGCCAGCAGCCCAGGACTCTTCAATGAGCAGTTCTTC
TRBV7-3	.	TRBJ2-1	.	CASSLSRDNEQFF	TGTGCCAGCAGCTTAAGTAGGGACAATGAGCAGTTCTTC
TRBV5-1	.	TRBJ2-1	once	CASSLVSREYNEQFF	TGCGCCAGCAGCTTGGTTTCCAGGGAGTACAATGAGCAGTTCTTC
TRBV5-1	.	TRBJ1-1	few	CASSGDSGSTEAFF	TGCGCCAGCAGCGGGGATTCGGGGAGCACTGAAGCTTTCTTT
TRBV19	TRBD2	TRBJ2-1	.	CASSIGSSGNEQFF	TGTGCCAGTAGTATAGGATCTAGCGGCAATGAGCAGTTCTTC
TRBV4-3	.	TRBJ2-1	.	CASSQDHRQSYNEQFF	TGCGCCAGCAGCCAAGATCATAGGCAGTCCTACAATGAGCAGTTCTTC
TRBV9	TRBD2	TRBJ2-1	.	CASSVGGSGNNEQFF	TGTGCCAGCAGCGTAGGTGGTAGCGGGAACAATGAGCAGTTCTTC
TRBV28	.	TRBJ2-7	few	CASSTGTPAYEQYF	TGTGCCAGCAGTACCGGGACACCAGCCTACGAGCAGTACTTC
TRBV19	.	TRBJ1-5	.	CASSPPTGRRQPQHF	TGTGCCAGTAGTCCTCCTACAGGGAGGAGGCAGCCCCAGCATTTT
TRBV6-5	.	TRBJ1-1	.	CASRPGGGGTEAFF	TGTGCCAGCAGGCCGGGGGGAGGGGGCACTGAAGCTTTCTTT
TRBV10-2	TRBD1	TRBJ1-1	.	CASSERTGNTEAFF	TGCGCCAGCAGTGAGCGGACAGGGAACACTGAAGCTTTCTTT
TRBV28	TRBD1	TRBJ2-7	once	CASTGTGTYEQYF	TGTGCCAGCACCGGGACAGGGACCTACGAGCAGTACTTC
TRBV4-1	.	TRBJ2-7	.	CASRLPPRPWGEQYF	TGCGCCAGCAGACTTCCCCCTAGGCCGTGGGGTGAGCAGTACTTC
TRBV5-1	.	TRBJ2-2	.	CASSLTGIPGELFF	TGCGCCAGCAGCTTGACAGGTATTCCCGGGGAGCTGTTTTTT
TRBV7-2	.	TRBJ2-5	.	CASSLAGLGETQYF	TGTGCCAGCAGCTTAGCGGGCCTGGGGGAGACCCAGTACTTC
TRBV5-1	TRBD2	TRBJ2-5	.	CASSLDSGSFETQYF	TGCGCCAGCAGCTTAGATAGCGGGAGTTTCGAGACCCAGTACTTC
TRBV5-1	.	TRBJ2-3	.	CASSLTSPETDTQYF	TGCGCCAGCAGCCTTACTAGCCCCGAAACAGATACGCAGTATTTT
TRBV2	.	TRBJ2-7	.	CASTEGSRGDSYEQYF	TGTGCCAGCACCGAAGGGAGCAGAGGGGACTCCTACGAGCAGTACTTC
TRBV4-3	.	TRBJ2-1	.	CASSQVYGSGQGEQFF	TGCGCCAGCAGCCAAGTCTACGGGAGTGGGCAGGGAGAGCAGTTCTTC
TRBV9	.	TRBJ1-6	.	CASSVGQSSYNSPLHF	TGTGCCAGCAGCGTAGGACAAAGCTCCTATAATTCACCCCTCCACTTT
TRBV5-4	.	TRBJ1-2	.	CASSSQGPPYGYTF	TGTGCCAGCAGCTCACAGGGTCCCCCCTATGGCTACACCTTC
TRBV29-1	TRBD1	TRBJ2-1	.	CSVMTGDHNEQFF	TGCAGCGTTATGACAGGGGATCACAATGAGCAGTTCTTC
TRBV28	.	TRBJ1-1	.	CASSLGDQAFF	TGTGCCAGCAGTTTAGGGGACCAAGCTTTCTTT
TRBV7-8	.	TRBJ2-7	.	CASSLGREQYF	TGTGCCAGCAGCTTAGGGAGGGAGCAGTACTTC
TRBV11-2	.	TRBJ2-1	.	CASTQGNNNEQFF	TGTGCCAGCACGCAGGGGAACAACAATGAGCAGTTCTTC
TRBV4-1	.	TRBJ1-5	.	CASSPISGGGQPQHF	TGCGCCAGCAGCCCAATATCCGGGGGCGGTCAGCCCCAGCATTTT
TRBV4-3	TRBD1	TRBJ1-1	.	CASSPETGWINTEAFF	TGCGCCAGCAGCCCCGAGACAGGGTGGATAAACACTGAAGCTTTCTTT
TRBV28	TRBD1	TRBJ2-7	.	CASRRTGPYEQYF	TGTGCCAGCAGACGGACAGGGCCTTACGAGCAGTACTTC
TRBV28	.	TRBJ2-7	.	CASSRYEQYF	TGTGCCAGCAGTCGGTACGAGCAGTACTTC
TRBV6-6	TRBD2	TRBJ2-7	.	CASSYGTSTYEQYF	TGTGCCAGCAGTTATGGGACTAGCACCTACGAGCAGTACTTC
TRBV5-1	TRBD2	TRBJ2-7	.	CASRPLTSGSSYEQYF	TGCGCCAGCAGACCCCTGACTAGCGGGAGTTCCTACGAGCAGTACTTC
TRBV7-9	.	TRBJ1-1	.	CASSYSSEAFF	TGTGCCAGCAGCTACTCATCTGAAGCTTTCTTT
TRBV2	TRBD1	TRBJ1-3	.	CASSDEGTGAGNTIYF	TGTGCCAGCAGTGATGAGGGGACAGGGGCTGGAAACACCATATATTTT
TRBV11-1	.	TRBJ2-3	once	CASSLEGSDTQYF	TGTGCCAGCAGCTTAGAGGGTTCAGATACGCAGTATTTT